The 8 T cell receptor beta chains below come from one sample, sequenced in a study of CD8 T cells in Susac syndrome. An input of roughly 0.5 to 1 ug of RNA was subjected to reverse transcription using random hexamers. Using its own MiXCR run on the immunoSEQ multiplex PCR reads, TCRdb lists one record per CDR3 protein. The top ten clones hold around 0.6% of a sample with about 66,000 distinct CDR3 sequences, approximately 94% of them seen once. The sample comprised CD8+ T cells from PBMCs. The receptors shown here come from a human donor with multiple sclerosis.

V is TRBV9 and J is TRBJ2-3; D is unclear. V lost 4 bases and J lost 4, with 13 bases in between. CDR1 is SGDLS, CDR2 YYNGEE, per germline. The CDR3 has 14 residues. CDR3 coding DNA: TGTGCCAGCAGCCCAGTCCCGGGCTCAGATACGCAGTATTTT. This encodes CASSPVPGSDTQYF.

The J gene is TRBJ2-1, the V gene TRBV19; 8 bases match TRBD1. Trimming at V came to 6 bases and at J to 8 bases, leaving 9 bases not matched to a gene. In germline, CDR1 is LNHDA, CDR2 SQIVND (reference sequence). The CDR3 spans 14 residues. CDR3 bases: TGTGCCAGTAGCCCCGGGACAGGTCTGTATGAGCAGTTCTTC. This translates into CASSPGTGLYEQFF.

This clonotype is a singleton in its sample. The chain employs TRBV20-1 and TRBJ1-1, with 11 bases lining up with TRBD1. Germline V gene sequence: CDR1 DFQATT, CDR2 SNEGSKA (reference sequence). The junction had 4 bases not matched to a gene; V was cut back by 0 bases and J by 4 bases. The CDR3 extends over 15 amino acids. CDR3 region: CSARDGQGAFTEAFF. CDR3 coding DNA: TGCAGTGCTAGAGACGGACAGGGGGCTTTCACTGAAGCTTTCTTT.

The chain uses TRBV14 and TRBJ1-2; D gene unclear. CDR1 is SGHDN, CDR2 FVKESK, per germline. The CDR3 extends over 13 amino acids. V was shortened by 0 bases and J by 5 bases, with 7 bases between the two germline ends. CDR3 nucleotide sequence: TGTGCCAGCAGCCAAGACGCAGATTATGGCTACACCTTC. This sequence encodes CASSQDADYGYTF.

The chain recombines TRBV6-2 or TRBV6-3 with TRBJ2-1; 11 bases agree with TRBD1. V lost 2 bases and J lost 6; bases outside the gene matches: 3. Germline loops: CDR1 MNHEY, CDR2 SVGEGT. The CDR3 sequence is 15 residues long. The CDR3 DNA follows: TGTGCCAGCAGTTACACCGGGACAGGGGGCAATGAGCAGTTCTTC. Translating gives CASSYTGTGGNEQFF.

This chain's CDR3 is CATSGTSGVATDTQYF. In DNA form, the CDR3 reads TGTGCCACCAGCGGAACTAGCGGGGTAGCGACAGATACGCAGTATTTT. The gene calls are TRBV15 and TRBJ2-3; 10 bases are shared with TRBD2. Trimming at V came to 5 bases and at J to 3 bases, leaving 8 bases not matched to a gene. The CDR3 has 16 amino acids. Germline loops: CDR1 LNHNV, CDR2 YYDKDF (reference sequence).

This chain links TRBV29-1 with TRBJ2-1; TRBD2 might be the D (6 bases). Per the germline V gene, CDR1 is SQVTM and CDR2 is ANQGSEA. The CDR3 is made up of 16 amino acids. The V end lost 0 bases, the J end lost 4 bases, and 16 bases lay between the germline ends. In DNA form, the CDR3 reads TGCAGCGTTGAAGACTTCGGGACTTCTTTATACAATGAGCAGTTCTTC. It encodes CSVEDFGTSLYNEQFF.

The J gene is TRBJ1-5, the V gene TRBV2, with D hard to call. The germline gives CDR1 SNHLY, CDR2 FYNNEI. The V gene lost 5 bases and the J gene lost 2 bases, with 10 bases spanning the gap. The CDR3 totals 14 residues. CDR3 in amino acids: CASSMGYGNQPQHF. The CDR3 DNA follows: TGTGCCAGCAGTATGGGATATGGCAATCAGCCCCAGCATTTT.